This section outlines one T cell receptor beta chain sequence together with its context. Authors' data handling: Reference gene primers were amplified, and this amplification served to estimate nucleated cell counts. Sequencing was performed with immunoSEQ multiplex PCR; in TCRdb, only in-frame clones are kept and a portion is missing. Clone size and the V and J calls come from that table; the DNA yielded D and trimming. The sample gives roughly 130,000 clones, more than 90% of which show up once; around 3.7% is in the top ten. This specimen belongs to a study of blood T cell repertoires in COVID-19. In the study overall: Sample material is recorded as cDNA or gDNA derived from T cells, B-cell-depleted T cells, or PBMCs.

Germline CDR1 reads MRHNA; CDR2 reads SNTAGT. The CDR3 runs to 15 residues. V was cut by 2 bases and J by 1 base, with 9 bases left in between. This TCR was recovered from a man aged 45 to 65 with active COVID-19. This chain uses TRBV6-4 with TRBJ2-1, with TRBD2 as a possible D gene (5 bases). The specimen was peripheral blood. DNA of the CDR3: TGTGCCAGCAGTGACACTAGATTTTCCTACAATGAGCAGTTCTTC. Its protein product is CASSDTRFSYNEQFF.